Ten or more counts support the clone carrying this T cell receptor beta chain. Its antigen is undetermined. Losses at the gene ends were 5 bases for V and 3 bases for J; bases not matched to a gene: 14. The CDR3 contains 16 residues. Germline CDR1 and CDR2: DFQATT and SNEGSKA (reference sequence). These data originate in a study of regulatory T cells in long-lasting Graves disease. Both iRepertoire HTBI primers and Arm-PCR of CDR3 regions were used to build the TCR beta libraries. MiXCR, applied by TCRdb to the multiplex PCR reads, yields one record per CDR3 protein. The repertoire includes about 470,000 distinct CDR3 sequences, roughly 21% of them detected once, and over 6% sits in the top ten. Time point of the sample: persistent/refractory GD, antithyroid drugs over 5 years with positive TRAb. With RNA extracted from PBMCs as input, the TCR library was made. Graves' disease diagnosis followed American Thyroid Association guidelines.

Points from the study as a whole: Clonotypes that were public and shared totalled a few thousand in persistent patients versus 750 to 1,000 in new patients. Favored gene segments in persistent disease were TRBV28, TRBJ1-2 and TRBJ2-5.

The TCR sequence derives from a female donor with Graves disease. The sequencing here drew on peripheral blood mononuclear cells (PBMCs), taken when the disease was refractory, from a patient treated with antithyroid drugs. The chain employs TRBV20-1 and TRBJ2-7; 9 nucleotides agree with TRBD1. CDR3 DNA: TGCAGTGCTTCGGGACAGGGAATCCGTTCAATCTACGAGCAGTACTTC. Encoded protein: CSASGQGIRSIYEQYF.